The entry below describes one TCR beta chain. This receptor's antigen is unknown. No base-level quality is on record; no much larger clone is a single base apart. The sample is drawn from a study of T cell responses to AZD1222 COVID-19 vaccine (dated by TCRdb to about 2021). As for the study more broadly: TCR sequencing covered about 230 trial participants: about 210 given two doses of AZD1222 and 26 given two doses of MenACWY control vaccine. Enrollment into the trials was organized by age into subgroups of 18-55, 56-69 and 70-plus years, and those subgroups contained roughly 160, 29 and 62 TCR-sequenced participants, respectively.

The research as a whole found: Participants were mostly white British, with more females than males. The authors suggested clonal diversity may have been underestimated. In the small 56-69-year group, the increase in depth fell short of significance, most likely because of low power. The vaccine-associated CD4 TCRs covered the entire spike protein, and the dominant responses fell in regions 160-218 and 743-854. After two AZD1222 doses, spike-specific TCR breadth and depth were significantly higher than at day 0 and than in MenACWY recipients. No day 14 peak-response samples were available, so repertoires were characterized only after the peak T cell response. Epitopes outside the regions mutated in the B.1.351 and B.1.1.7 variants were reportedly recognized by nearly half of the unique spike-specific TCRs. Conclusions about previously exposed vaccinees are limited because only six or seven AZD1222 recipients were SARS-CoV-2 seropositive at baseline.

The sample's time point label, in plain terms: baseline before first vaccination. The meaning of the sample's treatment or condition label: meningococcal conjugate vaccine given as trial control. Vaccinee samples were obtained from the UK trials COV001 and COV002, which included a single-blind randomized controlled phase 2/3 trial of AZD1222 (ChAdOx1 nCoV-19) in healthy adults. Trial participant PBMC samples were collected at day 0 and day 28 after the second dose for TCRbeta chain sequencing. The CDR3 regions of human TCRbeta chains were analyzed by immunosequencing. Per the source publication's procedure: Repertoire TCRs were matched against a reference library of SARS-CoV-2-specific TCRs generated with the MIRA antigen-specificity platform. Breadth was defined as the fraction of unique TCRs that were SARS-CoV-2-associated, and depth was defined as the fraction of total T cells that were SARS-CoV-2-associated. Using the MIRA data, each spike-specific TCR was assigned both to the spike region to which the TCR was reactive and to a CD4 or CD8 class. Log10-transformed breadth and depth values were compared by one-way ANOVA with Sidak's multiple comparisons tests. Here the immuneACCESS table is served through TCRdb, limited to in-frame sequences with V and J called. Missing clones are a known gap in these copies; in checked studies unresolved V genes cover under half, and the rest lacks a known reason. D and trimming come from the DNA, and the V and J calls and clone size come from that table. A total of under 150,000 clones appear in this sample, about 90% of them only once. The ten largest clonotypes hold approximately 3% of the sample.

The germline V gene sets CDR1 to SGHRS and CDR2 to YFSETQ. Ends trimmed: V by 2 bases, J by 10 bases; bases unmatched to a gene: 9. The CDR3 spans 16 residues, from the cysteine through the phenylalanine. Only CDR3 DNA remains: 48 bases, in frame from the first base. The sequence was collected from an adult in good health. The chain uses TRBV5-1 and TRBJ1-6; 10 bases in between match TRBD1. The sequences come from peripheral blood, collected on day 0 of MenACWY control vaccination. The CDR3 is CASSFLGQGTESPLHF. The DNA is as follows: TGCGCCAGCAGCTTTCTGGGACAGGGGACGGAGTCACCCCTCCACTTT.